One sample yielded the 8 T cell receptor beta chains listed below, sequenced in a study of blood T cells in healthy people across ages. A second PCR, run for roughly 7 to 12 cycles, used a sample-barcoded 5' primer plus a J-beta primer mix. MiXCR was run by TCRdb on the 5' RACE reads, yielding one entry per CDR3 protein. The sample has about 580,000 distinct CDR3 sequences; 45% to 55% are singletons. Sequencing input: blood. These receptors were obtained from a man at least 80 years old in good health.

This clonotype occurred a few times. This chain links TRBV12-3 or TRBV12-4 with TRBJ2-1; no clear D gene. The germline V and J ends were trimmed by 8 bases and 7 bases, with 12 bases remaining between them. The CDR3 is 12 residues long. The CDR3 here is CASQKTRNEQFF. CDR3 sequence (DNA): TGTGCCAGCCAGAAGACCAGGAATGAGCAGTTCTTC.

This clonotype has a count of ten or more. The J gene is TRBJ2-1, the V gene TRBV6-5, with 7 positions matching TRBD1. The germline V gene has CDR1 MNHEY and CDR2 SVGAGI. CDR3 length: 16 amino acids. V was clipped by 0 bases and J by 1 base; unmatched bases: 3. The CDR3 nucleotides read TGTGCCAGCAGTTACTCGTACAGGGGTTCCTACAATGAGCAGTTCTTC. This gives the protein CASSYSYRGSYNEQFF.

Only a few counts were recorded for this clonotype. The V and J genes are TRBV7-9 and TRBJ1-5, with D perhaps matching TRBD1 (5 bases). The V gene's germline CDR1 is SEHNR and CDR2 FQNEAQ (reference sequence). Trimming removed 2 bases from V and 7 bases from J, with 18 bases in between. CDR3 size: 16 residues. The CDR3 loop is CASSLSSTGGGQPQHF. In nucleotides, the CDR3 is TGTGCCAGCAGCTTATCCTCTACGGGGGGAGGACAGCCCCAGCATTTT.

The genes are TRBV27 and TRBJ2-5, with 8 bases matching TRBD2. TRBJ2-7 explains the end of the DNA better; the J call may be wrong. The CDR3 is 14 residues long. The V gene's germline CDR1 is MNHEY and CDR2 SMNVEV (reference sequence). CDR3 sequence reads: CARTLPGGTYEQYF. CDR3 coding DNA: TGTGCCAGAACTCTGCCGGGGGGGACCTACGAGCAGTACTTC.

This rearrangement joins TRBV5-1 to TRBJ2-6; 7 bases are shared with TRBD1. This CDR3 is built from 20 residues. CDR1 SGHRS and CDR2 YFSETQ come from the germline V gene. J was trimmed by 0 bases and V by 5 bases; bases with no gene match: 17. Written as DNA, the CDR3 is TGCGCCAGCAGTACCCCTCCTCCGGGACAGATCTACTCTGGGGCCAACGTCCTGACTTTC. Its protein product is CASSTPPPGQIYSGANVLTF.

The chain couples TRBV11-1 to TRBJ2-2; tentative D call: TRBD1 (5 bases). The V gene lost 5 bases and the J gene lost 5 bases, with 12 bases spanning the gap. Germline V gives CDR1 SGHAT, CDR2 FQDESV (reference sequence). CDR3 length: 14 amino acids. The chain's CDR3 is CASSLQGWTGELFF. The CDR3 DNA follows: TGTGCCAGCAGCCTGCAGGGTTGGACCGGGGAGCTGTTTTTT.

This chain links TRBV25-1 with TRBJ2-3; D is uncertain. Germline V gene lookup returns CDR1 MGHDK and CDR2 SYGVNS. Trimming pared 4 bases from V and 2 bases from J, leaving 7 bases between. The CDR3 length is 13 residues. CDR3 in amino acids: CASSAAATDTQYF. CDR3 DNA sequence: TGTGCCAGCAGTGCGGCAGCCACAGATACGCAGTATTTT.

In its sample, this clonotype was seen a few times. The V and J genes are TRBV7-2 and TRBJ1-6; D unresolved. In germline, CDR1 is SGHTA, CDR2 FQGNSA. Trimming shortened V by 7 bases and J by 9 bases, and 13 bases separated the two germline ends. This CDR3 is built from 13 residues. Here the CDR3 DNA reads TGTGCCAGCACCCCTGGGGAGGGTTCACCCCTCCACTTT. Protein sequence: CASTPGEGSPLHF.